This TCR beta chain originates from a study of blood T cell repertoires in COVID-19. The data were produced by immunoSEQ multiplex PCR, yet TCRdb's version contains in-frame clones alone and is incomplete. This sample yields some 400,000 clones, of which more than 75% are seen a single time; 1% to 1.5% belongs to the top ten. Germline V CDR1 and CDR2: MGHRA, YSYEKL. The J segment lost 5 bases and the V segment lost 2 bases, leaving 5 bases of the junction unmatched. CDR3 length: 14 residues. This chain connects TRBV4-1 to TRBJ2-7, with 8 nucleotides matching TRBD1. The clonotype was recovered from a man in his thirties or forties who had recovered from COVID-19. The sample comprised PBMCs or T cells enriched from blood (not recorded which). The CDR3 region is CASSQRTGRDEQYF. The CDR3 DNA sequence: TGCGCCAGCAGCCAAAGGACAGGGCGTGACGAGCAGTACTTC.